Listed here is a single T cell receptor beta chain. Antigen: not known. This sample was taken from a study of beta chain features in type 1 diabetes. Looked up from germline, CDR1 is LNHDA and CDR2 is SQIVND (reference sequence). V shed 6 bases and J 4 bases; nucleotides not matched to a gene: 5. The CDR3 is 13 residues long. The authors reverse transcribed all of the isolated RNA, so sequencing captured expressed TCRB transcripts. Here immunoSEQ multiplex PCR was the method, and the copy in TCRdb shows in-frame clones only, minus some. The sample lists a few hundred thousand clones; roughly 13% were seen once. Broader study findings: Within patients, naive, central memory and Treg TCRB repertoires seemed more similar than within healthy donors. The study found moderately but significantly shorter TCRB CDR3s in all four CD4+ subsets of Type 1 diabetes patients. VDJ junctions sequenced from type 1 diabetes patients showed fewer insertions and more deletions.

The sequencing sample was made of naive CD4+ T cells from blood. The receptor comes from a woman under 30 with type 1 diabetes. The rearrangement links TRBV19 to TRBJ1-2, with TRBD1 identical over 7 bases. The CDR3 here is CASSRQGSYGYTF. The CDR3 DNA follows: TGTGCCAGTAGCAGACAGGGAAGCTATGGCTACACCTTC.